The next 21 T cell receptor beta chains were all read from a single sample in a study of CD8 T cells in Susac syndrome. RNA in amounts of about 0.5 to 1 ug was reverse transcribed with random hexamers. From the immunoSEQ multiplex PCR reads, TCRdb called clonotypes with MiXCR, one entry per CDR3 protein. The table has roughly 150,000 distinct CDR3 sequences, 92% seen once. The sample comprised CD4+ T cells from PBMCs. The receptor source for this set is a human donor in good health.

The V gene is TRBV20-1, the J gene TRBJ2-1; TRBD2 matches 9 bases. This CDR3 contains 13 residues. V shed 6 bases and J 9 bases; nucleotides not matched to a gene: 9. CDR1 DFQATT and CDR2 SNEGSKA come from the germline V gene (reference sequence). The CDR3 loop is CSATGLAVFEQFF. The DNA of the CDR3 is TGCAGTGCAACGGGACTAGCCGTTTTTGAGCAGTTCTTC.

V is TRBV20-1 and J is TRBJ2-1, with D possibly matching TRBD1 (6 bases). The CDR3 totals 14 residues. Germline loops: CDR1 DFQATT, CDR2 SNEGSKA (reference sequence). Trimming took off 6 bases at V and 7 bases at J, with 19 bases between the two ends. The CDR3 DNA sequence: TGCAGTGCCCTCCCGAGGGGGTCGGGTAATGAGCAGTTCTTC. Translation: CSALPRGSGNEQFF.

CDR3: CAWSRGRQGKMNTEAFF. The CDR3 DNA follows: TGTGCCTGGAGTCGAGGGAGACAGGGAAAAATGAACACTGAAGCTTTCTTT. The V and J genes are TRBV30 and TRBJ1-1; 7 positions agree with TRBD1. Germline V gene data show CDR1 as GTSNPN and CDR2 as SVGIG (reference sequence). With V trimmed by 2 bases and J by 0 bases, 12 bases remained unmatched. This CDR3 has 17 amino acids. Complete variable domain (other parts from reference TRBV30 and TRBJ1-1): SQTIHQWPATLVQPVGSPLSLECTVEGTSNPNLYWYRQAAGRGLQLLFYSVGIGQISSEVPQNLSASRPQDRQFILSSKKLLLSDSGFYLCAWSRGRQGKMNTEAFFGQGTRLTVV.

The V call is TRBV4-1, the J call TRBJ2-7; no clear D gene. This CDR3 region has 17 residues. V was cut by 1 base and J by 3 bases, with 19 bases left in between. Germline CDR1 is MGHRA and CDR2 is YSYEKL. CDR3 loop: CASSQVELGKLGYEQYF. CDR3 DNA sequence: TGCGCCAGCAGCCAAGTCGAGTTAGGGAAGCTGGGCTACGAGCAGTACTTC.

The chain has TRBV3-1 and TRBJ2-7; no definite D call. Per the germline V gene, CDR1 is LGHDT and CDR2 is YNNKEL (reference sequence). The CDR3 has 15 amino acids. Trimming took 5 bases from V and 2 from J, leaving 16 bases between them. The CDR3 sequence is CASSGVGSKAYEQYF. CDR3 DNA sequence: TGTGCCAGCAGCGGGGTGGGGTCTAAAGCCTACGAGCAGTACTTC.

V is TRBV28 and J is TRBJ2-7; TRBD1 is a possible D gene (6 bases). This CDR3 is built from 14 residues. V was clipped by 4 bases and J by 6 bases, with 16 bases between them. The germline V gene has CDR1 MDHEN and CDR2 SYDVKM. DNA of the CDR3: TGTGCCAGCAGTTCATACCTTGGACAGCGCGAGCAGTACTTC. As protein: CASSSYLGQREQYF.

The chain recombines TRBV7-2 with TRBJ1-2; the D gene is possibly TRBD1 (6 bases). The germline V gene encodes CDR1 SGHTA and CDR2 FQGNSA. Trimming removed 2 bases from V and 1 base from J, with 11 bases in between. The CDR3 totals 15 residues. CDR3 sequence (DNA): TGTGCCAGCAGCTTATCCCTAGGGGGTAACTATGGCTACACCTTC. Its protein product is CASSLSLGGNYGYTF.

J is TRBJ1-1 and V is TRBV29-1, with 7 positions matching TRBD1. This CDR3 has 13 residues. Germline V gene sequence: CDR1 SQVTM, CDR2 ANQGSEA. The junction had 8 bases not matched to a gene; V was cut back by 7 bases and J by 3 bases. In DNA, the CDR3 is TGCAGCGGCTCACAGGGGTCACACACTGAAGCTTTCTTT. As protein: CSGSQGSHTEAFF. Full variable domain (rest looked up from reference TRBV29-1 and TRBJ1-1): SAVISQKPSRDICQRGTSLTIQCQVDSQVTMMFWYRQQPGQSLTLIATANQGSEATYESGFVIDKFPISRPNLTFSTLTVSNMSPEDSSIYLCSGSQGSHTEAFFGQGTRLTVV.

The sample holds one count of this clonotype. The chain recombines TRBV11-2 with TRBJ2-1; D ambiguous. V was shortened by 3 bases and J by 8 bases, with 17 bases between the two germline ends. Germline CDR1 SGHAT, CDR2 FQNNGV. CDR3 length equals 15 residues. This CDR3 reads CASSFGGNVGYEQFF. The CDR3 DNA sequence: TGTGCCAGCAGCTTTGGCGGAAATGTGGGCTATGAGCAGTTCTTC.

The V and J genes are TRBV12-3 or TRBV12-4 and TRBJ2-7, with 7 positions matching TRBD2. Trimming cost V 3 bases and J 0 bases; bases outside gene matches: 2. The CDR3 is 14 residues long. The CDR3: CASSFGGDSYEQYF. CDR3 nucleotide sequence: TGTGCCAGCAGTTTTGGGGGGGACTCCTACGAGCAGTACTTC.

The J gene is TRBJ1-2, the V gene TRBV15; possibly TRBD1 for D (6 bases). Trimming took off 4 bases at V and 4 bases at J, with 13 bases between the two ends. Germline-derived CDR1 and CDR2 are LNHNV and YYDKDF (reference sequence). The CDR3 consists of 14 residues. The CDR3 spells CATSTGGGAYGYTF. DNA for the CDR3: TGTGCCACCAGCACGGGGGGCGGAGCCTATGGCTACACCTTC.

In this sample, this clonotype turned up once. This rearrangement joins TRBV7-2 to TRBJ2-3; 14 bases agree with TRBD2. The CDR3 has 19 amino acids. Germline values: CDR1 SGHTA, CDR2 FQGNSA. The J segment lost 0 bases and the V segment lost 5 bases, leaving 10 bases of the junction unmatched. As DNA, the CDR3 is TGTGCCAGCAGCCGGACCGGGACTAGCGGGGGAGGGAGCACAGATACGCAGTATTTT. The encoded protein is CASSRTGTSGGGSTDTQYF.

The chain uses TRBV6-5 and TRBJ1-2; D is possibly TRBD1 (5 bases). The CDR3 spans 14 residues. V dropped 0 bases and J dropped 8 bases, with 13 bases sitting between them. Per the germline V gene, CDR1 is MNHEY and CDR2 is SVGAGI. CDR3 bases: TGTGCCAGCAGTTACTCGATTCGGGGCTGGGGCTACACCTTC. Translation: CASSYSIRGWGYTF.

The chain uses TRBV6-1 and TRBJ2-1, with 15 bases identical to TRBD2. V lost 5 bases and J lost 8; bases outside the gene matches: 7. Germline values: CDR1 MNHNS, CDR2 SASEGT. The CDR3 runs to 16 residues. The CDR3 coding sequence is TGTGCCAGCAGTCCCGGGACTAGCGGGAGGAGGGATGAGCAGTTCTTC. It codes for CASSPGTSGRRDEQFF.

The chain joins TRBV2 to TRBJ2-2; no firm D call. V gave up 6 bases and J gave up 1 base, with 12 bases separating them. Germline-derived CDR1 and CDR2 are SNHLY and FYNNEI. This CDR3 contains 15 residues. The CDR3 sequence is CASRLQDRNTGELFF. The CDR3 DNA reads TGTGCCAGCAGACTCCAGGACCGGAACACCGGGGAGCTGTTTTTT.

V is TRBV4-2 and J is TRBJ2-1, with TRBD2 matching 7 bases. Per the germline V gene, CDR1 is LGHNA and CDR2 is YNFKEQ. The ends lost 0 bases at V and 0 bases at J; junction bases unmatched: 5. The CDR3 contains 17 residues. CDR3 nucleotides: TGTGCCAGCAGCCAAGATTATCGCGGGAGCTCCTACAATGAGCAGTTCTTC. Translation gives CASSQDYRGSSYNEQFF.

The V call is TRBV24-1, the J call TRBJ2-5, with TRBD1 identical over 9 bases. This CDR3 has 15 amino acids. The germline CDR1 and CDR2 sequences are KGHDR and SFDVKD. Trimming removed 5 bases from V and 4 bases from J; junction bases left unmatched: 7. The CDR3 sequence is CATSVGTGRGETQYF. DNA for the CDR3: TGTGCCACCAGTGTTGGGACAGGGAGGGGAGAGACCCAGTACTTC.

This chain connects TRBV5-1 to TRBJ1-1; no firm D call. This CDR3 spans 12 amino acids. CDR1 SGHRS and CDR2 YFSETQ come from the germline V gene. Between the trimmed V and J ends, which lost 0 bases and 7 bases, there was a span of 7 bases. The CDR3 region is CASSLVASEAFF. The CDR3 nucleotides are TGCGCCAGCAGCTTGGTAGCCAGTGAAGCTTTCTTT.

V usage is TRBV19 and J usage is TRBJ2-5; unclear D gene. This CDR3 is 11 amino acids long. Germline V gives CDR1 LNHDA, CDR2 SQIVND (reference sequence). V lost 4 bases and J 8 bases, leaving 8 bases between the germline ends. CDR3 sequence reads: CASSTGSTQYF. The CDR3 DNA follows: TGTGCCAGTAGTACGGGTTCCACCCAGTACTTC.

J is TRBJ2-4 and V is TRBV20-1; D perhaps matches TRBD2 (6 bases). This CDR3 spans 13 amino acids. Germline lookup yields CDR1 DFQATT and CDR2 SNEGSKA (reference sequence). V lost 6 bases and J 6 bases, leaving 15 bases between the germline ends. CDR3 amino acids: CSAPAGGPNIQYF. The CDR3 coding sequence is TGCAGTGCCCCCGCCGGGGGACCAAACATTCAGTACTTC.

The V and J genes are TRBV18 and TRBJ2-5, with 12 nucleotides matching TRBD1. The CDR3 runs 14 residues. The trim removed 2 bases at V and 5 bases at J, leaving 0 bases unmatched. Germline loops: CDR1 KGHSH, CDR2 LQKENI. This chain's CDR3 is CASSPGTGGETQYF. The CDR3 DNA sequence: TGTGCCAGCTCACCAGGGACAGGGGGCGAGACCCAGTACTTC.